The clone carrying this TCR beta chain was counted once. Deletions cut 0 bases from V and 4 bases from J, with 19 bases between. The CDR3 runs to 18 residues. The germline V gene has CDR1 LNHNV and CDR2 YYDKDF (reference sequence). Using immunoSEQ multiplex PCR, the repertoire was profiled, and TCRdb retains in-frame clones only, with some absent. There are nearly 95,000 clones in the sample; roughly 70% occur only once, and under 5% lies in the top ten. The sample originates from a study of blood T cell repertoires in COVID-19. The TCR comes from a man between 65 and 85 years old with COVID-19, enrolled during active disease. The rearrangement uses TRBV15 and TRBJ1-5; D is perhaps TRBD1 (6 bases). Sequenced input: peripheral blood. The DNA of the CDR3 is TGTGCCACCAGCAGAGATTGGGGGCTGGCAGTGCAGAATCAGCCCCAGCATTTT. This gives the protein CATSRDWGLAVQNQPQHF.